The 30 T cell receptor beta chains in this list originate from one sample, sequenced in a study of CD8+ T cells in alopecia areata. Sequencing relied on a cDNA template that was reverse transcribed from extracted RNA. Here immunoSEQ multiplex PCR was the method, and the copy in TCRdb shows in-frame clones only, minus some. The data contain 64,000 or so clones, about 43% of them singletons. Treatment noted: oral pan-JAK inhibitor, 5-10 mg twice daily. Specimen: CD8+ T cells sorted from blood, collected at roughly week 36, from a patient treated with tofacitinib. Source of these receptors: a human donor with alopecia areata.

The V and J genes are TRBV25-1 and TRBJ1-2; the D is unclear. Germline CDR1 and CDR2: MGHDK and SYGVNS. Trimming left V 7 bases short and J 8 bases short, with 14 bases between. This CDR3 is built from 12 residues. DNA for the CDR3: TGTGCCAGCAAGGAGCCGATGTCGGGCTACACCTTC. This gives the protein CASKEPMSGYTF.

The sample holds a few counts of this clone. The V gene is TRBV11-2, the J gene TRBJ2-7, with D perhaps TRBD1 (6 bases). Germline V CDR1 and CDR2: SGHAT, FQNNGV. V lost 7 bases to trimming and J lost 7 bases, with 14 bases between them. This CDR3 contains 12 residues. CDR3 in DNA: TGTGCCAGCACCGCAGGGGCTGGAGAGCAGTACTTC. This encodes CASTAGAGEQYF.

This clone was seen a few times. This chain connects TRBV7-9 to TRBJ1-1; weak D call: TRBD1 (5 bases). Between the trimmed V and J ends, which lost 2 bases and 6 bases, there was a span of 28 bases. CDR1 and CDR2 from the germline V gene are SEHNR and FQNEAQ (reference sequence). This CDR3 region has 19 residues. The chain's CDR3 is CASSLRGAGDSPVRPEAFF. The CDR3, as DNA: TGTGCCAGCAGCTTACGTGGGGCAGGTGATTCCCCCGTTCGCCCTGAAGCTTTCTTT.

The chain has TRBV29-1 and TRBJ2-1; D unclear. Per germline, CDR1 SQVTM and CDR2 ANQGSEA. V dropped 4 bases and J dropped 5 bases, with 15 bases sitting between them. CDR3 length equals 14 residues. As DNA, the CDR3 is TGCAGCGTTGCTCCCGCGTATGAGCACAATGAGCAGTTCTTC. It translates to CSVAPAYEHNEQFF.

The V gene is TRBV29-1, the J gene TRBJ2-7; 8 bases match TRBD2. With V trimmed by 7 bases and J by 4 bases, 6 bases remained unmatched. Germline V CDR1 and CDR2: SQVTM, ANQGSEA. The CDR3 is 12 amino acids. This CDR3 is CSALSGSYEQYF. The CDR3 nucleotides are TGCAGCGCCCTGAGCGGGAGTTACGAGCAGTACTTC.

This clone appeared a few times. The junction and the germline gene differ at one end; a read error may be behind it. The chain is built from TRBV30 and TRBJ2-7, with D perhaps assigned TRBD1 or TRBD2 (5 bases each). The length of the CDR3 is 13 residues. The germline V gene has CDR1 GTSNPN and CDR2 SVGIG (reference sequence). In nucleotides, the CDR3 is TGTGCCGGGAGACAGATAGACTCCTACGAGCAGTACTTC. Its protein is CAGRQIDSYEQYF.

This clone was seen a few times. The gene calls are TRBV18 and TRBJ2-7; D perhaps matches TRBD1 (5 bases). There are 14 residues in the CDR3. V lost 6 bases and J lost 2, with 14 bases in between. In germline, CDR1 is KGHSH, CDR2 LQKENI. The chain's CDR3 is CASSTARAAYEQYF. DNA of the CDR3: TGTGCCAGCTCCACCGCCAGGGCCGCCTACGAGCAGTACTTC.

The chain couples TRBV4-3 to TRBJ2-1, with 7 bases identical to TRBD2. The CDR3 runs 15 residues. With 4 bases clipped from V and 7 bases from J, the junction kept 10 bases outside the gene matches. Germline assignment: CDR1 LGHNA and CDR2 YSLEER. The CDR3 region is CASSPGRLAYNEQFF. In DNA form, the CDR3 reads TGCGCCAGCAGCCCCGGGAGGCTAGCGTATAATGAGCAGTTCTTC.

The J gene is TRBJ2-2, the V gene TRBV29-1, with D possibly TRBD1 on 5 matching bases. The CDR3 totals 15 residues. Germline CDR1 reads SQVTM; CDR2 reads ANQGSEA. Between the trimmed V and J ends, which lost 1 base and 3 bases, there was a span of 12 bases. CDR3 coding DNA: TGCAGCGTTGAAGCGCAGGGAAAGTACACCGGGGAGCTGTTTTTT. Its protein product is CSVEAQGKYTGELFF.

The rearrangement joins TRBV11-2 to TRBJ1-1; unclear D gene. The CDR3 runs to 14 residues. Germline CDR1 reads SGHAT; CDR2 reads FQNNGV. Trimming took off 6 bases at V and 1 base at J, with 12 bases between the two ends. This CDR3 is CASSLVGGNTEAFF. CDR3 coding DNA: TGTGCCAGCAGTCTGGTGGGTGGGAACACTGAAGCTTTCTTT. The variable domain in full, completed from reference TRBV11-2 and TRBJ1-1, reads EAGVAQSPRYKIIEKRQSVAFWCNPISGHATLYWYQQILGQGPKLLIQFQNNGVVDDSQLPKDRFSAERLKGVDSTLKIQPAKLEDSAVYLCASSLVGGNTEAFFGQGTRLTVV.

The V gene is TRBV7-8, the J gene TRBJ1-2; 12 bases are a match to TRBD1. The germline V gene has CDR1 SGHVS and CDR2 FQNEAQ. The CDR3 consists of 14 residues. Germline trimming cut 5 bases from V and 8 bases from J; bases unmatched to any gene: 6. The CDR3 loop reads CASSQGQGAVGYTF. The CDR3, as DNA: TGTGCCAGCAGCCAGGGACAGGGGGCCGTCGGCTACACCTTC.

This clone was seen more than once but under ten times. The chain joins TRBV11-2 to TRBJ2-5, with D perhaps matching TRBD2 (5 bases). Germline V gene lookup returns CDR1 SGHAT and CDR2 FQNNGV. Trimming took off 1 base at V and 3 bases at J, with 9 bases between the two ends. The CDR3 contains 14 residues. CDR3 nucleotides: TGTGCCAGCAGCTTAGCGGGGATGAAAGAGACCCAGTACTTC. This codes for CASSLAGMKETQYF.

The chain has TRBV29-1 and TRBJ2-7; D gene uncertain. The length of the CDR3 is 11 residues. Germline lookup yields CDR1 SQVTM and CDR2 ANQGSEA. The ends were cut back, 4 bases at V and 6 bases at J, with 10 bases in the middle. The CDR3 loop reads CSVVWLSEQYF. CDR3 in DNA: TGCAGCGTTGTATGGCTGTCCGAGCAGTACTTC.

This clone was observed a few times. The genes are TRBV28 and TRBJ2-3; the D gene could be TRBD1 or TRBD2 (5 bases each). In germline, CDR1 is MDHEN, CDR2 SYDVKM. The CDR3 spans 14 residues. V lost 2 bases and J lost 10, with 16 bases in between. CDR3 in amino acids: CASSLPGTGDPQYF. DNA for the CDR3: TGTGCCAGCAGTTTACCAGGGACCGGGGATCCGCAGTATTTT.

This clone is a singleton in its sample. The J gene is TRBJ1-2, the V gene TRBV5-1; 7 positions agree with TRBD1. Germline values: CDR1 SGHRS, CDR2 YFSETQ. J gave up 2 bases and V 0 bases, and 7 bases lay outside the gene matches. CDR3 size: 16 residues. Here the CDR3 reads CASSLASDRRNYGYTF. CDR3 DNA sequence: TGCGCCAGCAGCTTGGCCTCGGACAGGAGAAACTATGGCTACACCTTC.

CDR3 sequence (DNA): TGCAGCGTCGGTACAGGGAGAAACGTCCTGACTTTC. Its translation: CSVGTGRNVLTF. This chain connects TRBV29-1 to TRBJ2-6; D might be TRBD1 (6 bases). The CDR3 totals 12 residues. Germline V gives CDR1 SQVTM, CDR2 ANQGSEA. V lost 6 bases and J lost 10, with 13 bases in between.

CDR3 loop: CASPSEDRGGELFF. CDR3 DNA: TGTGCCAGCCCCTCTGAGGATCGGGGAGGGGAGCTGTTTTTT. The chain links TRBV5-4 to TRBJ2-2, with D perhaps matching TRBD2 (5 bases). Trimming removed 7 bases from V and 8 bases from J, with 18 bases in between. Germline V gives CDR1 SGHNT, CDR2 YYREEE (reference sequence). This CDR3 is 14 amino acids long.

CDR3 sequence: CASSLMIVMMDRSYGYTF. Here the CDR3 DNA reads TGTGCCAGCAGTTTAATGATTGTTATGATGGACAGAAGTTATGGCTACACCTTC. The V call is TRBV28, the J call TRBJ1-2; TRBD1 might be the D (6 bases). V was clipped by 2 bases and J by 5 bases, with 24 bases between them. This CDR3 has 18 residues. Germline loops: CDR1 MDHEN, CDR2 SYDVKM.

In this sample, this clone turned up once. This chain links TRBV9 with TRBJ2-4, with unresolved D. Germline V gives CDR1 SGDLS, CDR2 YYNGEE. Trimming removed 0 bases at V and 5 bases at J, with 9 bases between. CDR3 length: 14 residues. DNA for the CDR3: TGTGCCAGCAGCGTAGGTGCCTTGGAAAACATTCAGTACTTC. Translating gives CASSVGALENIQYF.

In its sample, this clone is medium-sized (0.01 to 0.1%). J is TRBJ2-7 and V is TRBV7-2, with D uncertain. With 5 bases removed from V and 3 bases from J, the gap between germline ends came to 14 bases. Germline V gene data show CDR1 as SGHTA and CDR2 as FQGNSA. The CDR3 consists of 14 residues. The CDR3 DNA sequence: TGTGCCAGCAGCAGTGGTGGCAATTACTACGAGCAGTACTTC. Amino acids: CASSSGGNYYEQYF.

The chain recombines TRBV27 with TRBJ2-3, with a tentative D call TRBD2 (6 bases). The V and J ends lost 10 bases and 3 bases respectively, with 20 bases between them. This CDR3 has 15 amino acids. Germline assignment: CDR1 MNHEY and CDR2 SMNVEV (reference sequence). The CDR3 protein is CATRYLGGSTDTQYF. The CDR3 DNA is TGTGCCACCCGATATCTGGGGGGATCTACAGATACGCAGTATTTT.

The sample holds a few counts of this clone. The rearrangement joins TRBV4-2 to TRBJ2-7, with D possibly TRBD1 on 5 matching bases. V was shortened by 1 base and J by 4 bases, with 11 bases between the two germline ends. The CDR3 sequence is 14 residues long. The germline gives CDR1 LGHNA, CDR2 YNFKEQ. The CDR3 DNA is TGTGCCAGCAGCCAAGGGAAAGGGGATTACGAGCAGTACTTC. Residues: CASSQGKGDYEQYF.

Details on this clone: This sample also contains other DNA sequences that code for the same CDR3. The rearrangement uses TRBV27 and TRBJ2-3, with D unresolved. V was shortened by 2 bases and J by 3 bases, with 6 bases between the two germline ends. Looked up from germline, CDR1 is MNHEY and CDR2 is SMNVEV (reference sequence). This CDR3 is built from 13 residues. The chain's CDR3 is CASSLGGTDTQYF. CDR3 coding DNA: TGTGCCAGCAGTTTAGGTGGGACAGATACGCAGTATTTT.

This clone came up many times. The chain joins TRBV28 to TRBJ2-5; D unresolved. This CDR3 has 13 residues. The V gene's germline CDR1 is MDHEN and CDR2 SYDVKM. Trimming removed 3 bases from V and 2 bases from J, with 7 bases in between. The CDR3 sequence is CASSLAIQETQYF. In nucleotides, the CDR3 is TGTGCCAGCAGTTTGGCCATTCAAGAGACCCAGTACTTC.

In this sample, this clone turned up once. The gene calls are TRBV29-1 and TRBJ2-5; 8 positions agree with TRBD2. The CDR3 length is 17 residues. V dropped 0 bases and J dropped 5; count of bases not matched to a gene: 14. The germline CDR1 and CDR2 sequences are SQVTM and ANQGSEA. CDR3 nucleotides: TGCAGCGTTGAAGACCTGGCCAGAGCGGGAGTAGGCGAGACCCAGTACTTC. Amino acids: CSVEDLARAGVGETQYF.

This chain uses TRBV29-1 with TRBJ2-2; 9 bases are a match to TRBD1. The junction had 3 bases not matched to a gene; V was cut back by 2 bases and J by 5 bases. Looked up from germline, CDR1 is SQVTM and CDR2 is ANQGSEA. This CDR3 has 14 residues. CDR3 bases: TGCAGCGTTGAAAACAGGGGGCTGACCGGGGAGCTGTTTTTT. It is translated as CSVENRGLTGELFF.

The rearrangement uses TRBV2 and TRBJ2-7; 8 nucleotides align to TRBD1. The CDR3 has 15 amino acids. The ends lost 2 bases at V and 3 bases at J; junction bases unmatched: 6. Germline CDR1 and CDR2: SNHLY and FYNNEI. DNA for the CDR3: TGTGCCAGCAGTGAAAAGTCGGGACAGGACTACGAGCAGTACTTC. Encoded protein: CASSEKSGQDYEQYF.

The chain employs TRBV4-1 and TRBJ2-7; D may be TRBD2 (6 bases). Germline V gene sequence: CDR1 MGHRA, CDR2 YSYEKL. The germline V and J ends were trimmed by 3 bases and 2 bases, with 14 bases remaining between them. The CDR3 loop spans 15 amino acids. CDR3 in DNA: TGCGCCAGCAGCCACCGACTAGGAGAACCCTACGAGCAGTACTTC. This encodes CASSHRLGEPYEQYF.

This clone turned up a few times. The genes are TRBV29-1 and TRBJ2-6; the D is unclear. The germline V gene encodes CDR1 SQVTM and CDR2 ANQGSEA. V was pared by 6 bases and J by 0 bases, with 9 bases between. The CDR3 is made up of 14 amino acids. CDR3 DNA sequence: TGCAGCGTAGCCAGCAACTCTGGGGCCAACGTCCTGACTTTC. Translated, it gives CSVASNSGANVLTF.

J is TRBJ2-4 and V is TRBV28; TRBD2 is a possible D gene (6 bases). Trimming pared 6 bases from V and 0 bases from J, leaving 15 bases between. The CDR3 covers 16 residues. Germline V CDR1 and CDR2: MDHEN, SYDVKM. In DNA, the CDR3 is TGTGCCAGCAGGGCCCGGGAGACACTAGCCAAAAACATTCAGTACTTC. This gives the protein CASRARETLAKNIQYF.